Below are 3 T cell receptor beta chains sequenced from a single sample in a study of blood T cells in healthy people across ages. It was with a sample-barcoded 5' primer and a J-beta primer mix that a second PCR of roughly 7 to 12 cycles was run. A single record per CDR3 protein comes from TCRdb applying MiXCR to the 5' RACE reads. Of 800,000 to 1,300,000 distinct CDR3 sequences listed, about 25% are singletons. The sample was also linked to a second study, of T cells of mothers and their children.

Sequenced: blood. The receptors were gathered from a girl aged 2 to 9 in good health.

This clonotype was detected only a few times. The chain links TRBV7-9 to TRBJ1-5, with D possibly TRBD1 on 6 matching bases. Trimming stripped 2 bases from V and 9 bases from J, with 11 bases between. This CDR3 is 13 amino acids long. The germline V gene encodes CDR1 SEHNR and CDR2 FQNEAQ (reference sequence). The CDR3 DNA reads TGTGCCAGCAGCTTACAGGGGAAGGTGCCCCAGCATTTT. Translated: CASSLQGKVPQHF.

A few counts support this clonotype. This chain joins TRBV20-1 and TRBJ2-7, with 7 nucleotides matching TRBD1. CDR3 length: 15 residues. In germline, CDR1 is DFQATT, CDR2 SNEGSKA (reference sequence). V lost 0 bases to trimming and J lost 0 bases; unmatched junction nucleotides: 5. The CDR3 nucleotides are TGCAGTGCTAGAGATCAGAAGGGGGCCTCCTACGAGCAGTACTTC. This translates into CSARDQKGASYEQYF.

CDR3 amino acids: CSVEVTQGNEQFF. The CDR3 DNA reads as TGCAGCGTTGAGGTTACGCAGGGGAATGAGCAGTTCTTC. The chain recombines TRBV29-1 with TRBJ2-1, with D perhaps matching TRBD1 (6 bases). The CDR3 sequence is 13 residues long. Germline loops: CDR1 SQVTM, CDR2 ANQGSEA. The germline V and J ends were trimmed by 3 bases and 7 bases, with 13 bases remaining between them.